The T cell receptor beta chain under discussion was sequenced for a study of cytomegalovirus exposure and HLA in healthy donors. The protocol was immunoSEQ multiplex PCR, while the TCRdb copy is restricted to in-frame clones and leaves out a portion. The sample shows some 120,000 clones, around 86% of them seen only once. Concerning this clone itself: Its specificity is unknown.

Findings and caveats of the study: Most TCR sequences showed up rarely, but some public TCRs showed up in many donors. Reports indicated that the classifier achieved high specificity and sensitivity in diagnosing cytomegalovirus status.

This CDR3 contains 13 residues. Germline V gives CDR1 MNHNS, CDR2 SASEGT. The ends were cut back, 4 bases at V and 1 base at J, with 8 bases in the middle. The sample comprised PBMCs. The rearrangement links TRBV6-1 to TRBJ2-7; D is unresolved. This sequence was found in a woman aged 18-29 years in good health and CMV-seronegative. CDR3 sequence reads: CASSAYSSYEQYF. The CDR3 nucleotides are TGTGCCAGCAGTGCCTACAGTTCCTACGAGCAGTACTTC.